The present T cell receptor (beta chain) was sequenced within a study of T cells in Graves' hyperthyroidism and ophthalmopathy. RNA transcripts gave rise to amplified TCR beta CDR3 regions. A first-round RT-PCR of the TCR CDR3 used the HTBI primer set. One entry per CDR3 protein results from TCRdb running MiXCR on the multiplex PCR reads. The data contain almost 500,000 distinct CDR3 sequences, 20% to 25% of them singletons. This clonotype was found a few times. V was clipped by 6 bases and J by 7 bases; unmatched bases: 6. The germline gives CDR1 DFQATT, CDR2 SNEGSKA (reference sequence). CDR3 length equals 12 residues.

The sequencing input was blood. This TCR was recovered from a woman in her seventies with Graves' ophthalmopathy. V is TRBV20-1 and J is TRBJ1-2, with 9 bases lining up with TRBD1. This CDR3 reads CSADNRGPGYTF. CDR3 bases: TGCAGTGCAGATAACAGGGGGCCTGGCTACACCTTC.